These 32 T cell receptor beta chains share one sample of origin, sequenced in a study of shared clonotypes between healthy human individuals (TCRdb year 2020). CD8 naive samples were CD45RO-negative cells positively selected for CCR7, giving a CD45RA+CCR7+ population that excluded TemRA cells. Libraries were built with the immunoSEQ multiplex PCR assay. Imported from immuneACCESS, the table was reduced by TCRdb to in-frame sequences with V and J called. These copies leave out some clones; in studies compared against another copy, an unresolved V gene accounts for under half, and the cause of the remainder is not known. The sample includes 2 million to 2.5 million clones, with approximately 94% observed a single time. The top ten clonotypes cover under 2% of the sample. Sequencing input: naive CD8+ T cells from PBMCs. Read against the paper, the sample's cell subset or site label means: CD45RA+CCR7+. The source is a man aged 18 to 30 in good health. Some clones in this sample may be carry-over from other donors' samples.

The chain has TRBV7-2 and TRBJ2-7; D is ambiguous. This CDR3 is built from 13 residues. CDR1 is SGHTA and CDR2 is FQGNSA in the germline V gene. Trimming left V 6 bases short and J 0 bases short, with 9 bases between. Here the CDR3 DNA reads TGTGCCAGCAGTCCGAGTATCTCCTACGAGCAGTACTTC. Protein: CASSPSISYEQYF.

The J gene is TRBJ2-1, the V gene TRBV2, with D possibly matching TRBD1 (5 bases). Trimming took off 9 bases at V and 6 bases at J, with 12 bases between the two ends. The CDR3 length is 12 residues. From germline, CDR1 is SNHLY and CDR2 FYNNEI. DNA for the CDR3: TGTGCCAGATCTGGTAGGGGCAATGAGCAGTTCTTC. This gives the protein CARSGRGNEQFF.

The V call is TRBV7-9, the J call TRBJ1-2; 9 positions match TRBD1. Germline V gene sequence: CDR1 SEHNR, CDR2 FQNEAQ (reference sequence). The CDR3 contains 15 residues. Trimming at V came to 4 bases and at J to 6 bases, leaving 9 bases not matched to a gene. The CDR3 sequence is CASSSRQGELDGYTF. The CDR3 coding sequence is TGTGCCAGCAGCTCTCGACAGGGGGAGTTAGATGGCTACACCTTC.

The chain links TRBV10-1 to TRBJ2-1; 7 nucleotides align to TRBD2. The CDR3 sequence is 17 residues long. CDR1 and CDR2 (germline): WNHNN, SYGVQD (reference sequence). The V segment lost 5 bases and the J segment 8 bases; nucleotides outside the gene matches: 18. The CDR3 DNA sequence: TGCGCCAGCAGTCCCCTCCAGCGGGGAGTAATCGGCGATGAGCAGTTCTTC. As protein: CASSPLQRGVIGDEQFF.

This clone was detected only once. The V gene is TRBV11-2, the J gene TRBJ2-2; no definite D call. CDR3 size: 16 residues. V was trimmed by 2 bases and J by 5 bases, leaving 15 bases between them. CDR1 and CDR2 from the germline V gene are SGHAT and FQNNGV. This chain's CDR3 is CASSLSLNGATGELFF. The CDR3 region has the DNA TGTGCCAGCAGCTTATCACTAAACGGAGCAACCGGGGAGCTGTTTTTT.

V and J are TRBV11-2 and TRBJ1-1; D perhaps matches TRBD1 (6 bases). Germline V lookup: CDR1 SGHAT, CDR2 FQNNGV. CDR3 size: 16 residues. The germline V and J ends were trimmed by 1 base and 4 bases, with 16 bases remaining between them. The CDR3 DNA follows: TGTGCCAGCAGCTTAGTTTTTGCGGGAGGGGGCACTGAAGCTTTCTTT. Its protein is CASSLVFAGGGTEAFF.

The chain is built from TRBV29-1 and TRBJ2-7, with 9 positions matching TRBD1. V shed 7 bases and J 3 bases; nucleotides not matched to a gene: 10. The germline CDR1 and CDR2 sequences are SQVTM and ANQGSEA. The CDR3 is made up of 14 amino acids. CDR3 in amino acids: CSAGPQTGGYEQYF. CDR3 DNA sequence: TGCAGCGCCGGACCCCAGACAGGGGGCTACGAGCAGTACTTC.

V and J are TRBV2 and TRBJ2-7; D is perhaps TRBD1 (6 bases). V shed 7 bases and J shed 0 bases, with 19 bases lying between them. Germline V gene lookup returns CDR1 SNHLY and CDR2 FYNNEI. The CDR3 is 16 amino acids. CDR3 in amino acids: CASTPYRGQISYEQYF. Here the CDR3 DNA reads TGTGCCAGCACCCCCTATCGTGGACAGATCTCCTACGAGCAGTACTTC.

The chain recombines TRBV27 with TRBJ1-5, with 11 bases fitting TRBD1. Germline V lookup: CDR1 MNHEY, CDR2 SMNVEV (reference sequence). CDR3 length: 12 amino acids. V shed 8 bases, J shed 6 bases, and the junction held 0 bases outside the gene matches. The CDR3 nucleotides are TGTGCCAGCGGGACAGGGGGTCAGCCCCAGCATTTT. This codes for CASGTGGQPQHF.

The CDR3 protein is CASSFRLAGLSDEQFF. The DNA of the CDR3 is TGCGCCAGCAGCTTCCGACTAGCGGGATTATCCGATGAGCAGTTCTTC. The chain joins TRBV5-1 to TRBJ2-1; 11 nucleotides line up with TRBD2. Germline assignment: CDR1 SGHRS and CDR2 YFSETQ. This CDR3 comprises 16 residues. V dropped 2 bases and J dropped 8; count of bases not matched to a gene: 9.

The chain has TRBV5-6 and TRBJ2-7; no definite D call. V was trimmed by 0 bases and J by 5 bases, leaving 9 bases between them. The CDR3 contains 13 residues. Germline V lookup: CDR1 SGHDT, CDR2 YYEEEE. The CDR3 loop is CASSLVGLHEQYF. CDR3 nucleotides: TGTGCCAGCAGCTTGGTAGGGCTCCACGAGCAGTACTTC.

On this clone itself: The sample contains more than one DNA sequence encoding this CDR3. The chain links TRBV9 to TRBJ2-1; 14 bases align to TRBD2. The CDR3 covers 16 residues. V trimming: 2 bases; J trimming: 5 bases; junction bases outside the gene matches: 3. Germline V gene lookup returns CDR1 SGDLS and CDR2 YYNGEE. CDR3 loop: CASSVSGLAGDNEQFF. In DNA, the CDR3 is TGTGCCAGCAGCGTCTCGGGACTAGCGGGGGACAATGAGCAGTTCTTC.

The J gene is TRBJ1-3, the V gene TRBV19; perhaps TRBD1 as D (5 bases). This CDR3 contains 16 residues. Between the trimmed V and J ends, which lost 5 bases and 0 bases, there was a span of 14 bases. Germline CDR1 LNHDA, CDR2 SQIVND (reference sequence). DNA for the CDR3: TGTGCCAGTAGTTTGGGACGGACGATCTCTGGAAACACCATATATTTT. This translates into CASSLGRTISGNTIYF.

This clone was observed a single time. V and J are TRBV6-5 and TRBJ1-1, with D uncertain. The germline CDR1 and CDR2 sequences are MNHEY and SVGAGI. With 4 bases removed from V and 1 base from J, the gap between germline ends came to 10 bases. This CDR3 is built from 14 residues. CDR3 protein: CASSSPHGNTEAFF. Here the CDR3 DNA reads TGTGCCAGCAGTTCTCCGCATGGGAACACTGAAGCTTTCTTT.

The chain employs TRBV13 and TRBJ2-5; D ambiguous. CDR1 is PRHDT, CDR2 FYEKMQ, per germline (reference sequence). V was pared by 5 bases and J by 2 bases, with 15 bases between. This CDR3 is built from 15 residues. The CDR3 region is CASSRRTRSQETQYF. CDR3 sequence (DNA): TGTGCCAGCAGCCGCCGGACCCGTTCGCAAGAGACCCAGTACTTC. The full variable domain, its missing parts supplied by reference TRBV13 and TRBJ2-5, is AAGVIQSPRHLIKEKRETATLKCYPIPRHDTVYWYQQGPGQDPQFLISFYEKMQSDKGSIPDRFSAQQFSDYHSELNMSSLELGDSALYFCASSRRTRSQETQYFGPGTRLLVL.

This chain uses TRBV11-1 with TRBJ2-5; 7 nucleotides line up with TRBD1. The germline gives CDR1 SGHAT, CDR2 FQDESV (reference sequence). V trimming: 5 bases; J trimming: 3 bases; junction bases outside the gene matches: 12. The CDR3 has 16 residues. The CDR3 is CASSPPKGTAEETQYF. The DNA of the CDR3 is TGTGCCAGCAGCCCACCAAAAGGGACAGCAGAAGAGACCCAGTACTTC.

The rearrangement joins TRBV13 to TRBJ1-6; D is unresolved. The V end was cut by 5 bases, the J end by 9 bases, with 23 bases between. The CDR3 sequence is 17 residues long. The germline gives CDR1 PRHDT, CDR2 FYEKMQ (reference sequence). The CDR3 sequence is CASSPGLARRISSPLHF. The CDR3 region has the DNA TGTGCCAGCAGCCCGGGCCTAGCTCGGCGTATCAGTTCACCCCTCCACTTT.

The chain links TRBV7-2 to TRBJ2-2; D uncertain. Germline V CDR1 and CDR2: SGHTA, FQGNSA. The CDR3 sequence is 13 residues long. V lost 4 bases and J 9 bases, leaving 12 bases between the germline ends. The CDR3: CASSSDWPRELFF. The CDR3 nucleotides are TGTGCCAGCAGCTCCGACTGGCCGAGGGAGCTGTTTTTT.

The chain links TRBV13 to TRBJ2-3; TRBD2 agrees at 7 bases. CDR3 size: 16 residues. V dropped 5 bases and J dropped 3; count of bases not matched to a gene: 11. In germline, CDR1 is PRHDT, CDR2 FYEKMQ (reference sequence). In DNA, the CDR3 is TGTGCCAGCAGCCCCTGGTCGGCGGGAGATACAGATACGCAGTATTTT. Protein product: CASSPWSAGDTDTQYF. The variable domain in full, with the rest retrieved from reference TRBV13 and TRBJ2-3, is AAGVIQSPRHLIKEKRETATLKCYPIPRHDTVYWYQQGPGQDPQFLISFYEKMQSDKGSIPDRFSAQQFSDYHSELNMSSLELGDSALYFCASSPWSAGDTDTQYFGPGTRLTVL.

In its sample, this clone was seen a few times. The same CDR3 is also encoded by other DNA sequences in this sample. The chain recombines TRBV5-6 with TRBJ1-3, with D hard to call. This CDR3 contains 12 residues. The V end lost 0 bases, the J end lost 4 bases, and 2 bases lay between the germline ends. CDR1 is SGHDT, CDR2 YYEEEE, per germline. The CDR3 here is CASSLGGNTIYF. CDR3 bases: TGTGCCAGCAGCTTGGGCGGAAACACCATATATTTT.

About this clone: One end of the junction fails to match germline, which may point to a read error. V gene TRBV6-1 combines with J gene TRBJ2-7; 8 bases agree with TRBD2. The CDR3 contains 15 residues. Looked up from germline, CDR1 is MNHNS and CDR2 is SASEGT. The CDR3 DNA sequence: TGTGCCAGCAGTGAAGATCGGGGGGGTACTACGATGGTTGGCTTC. As protein: CASSEDRGGTTMVGF.

The rearrangement joins TRBV5-6 to TRBJ1-1; D uncertain. Germline assignment: CDR1 SGHDT and CDR2 YYEEEE. Between the trimmed V and J ends, which lost 1 base and 3 bases, there was a span of 7 bases. The CDR3 has 13 residues. CDR3 region: CASSLMADTEAFF. The CDR3 nucleotides read TGTGCCAGCAGCTTGATGGCAGACACTGAAGCTTTCTTT.

This clone has more than one count but fewer than ten. The V gene is TRBV4-2, the J gene TRBJ1-3; 7 bases map to TRBD1. There are 17 residues in the CDR3. CDR1 is LGHNA and CDR2 is YNFKEQ in the germline V gene. V was clipped by 0 bases and J by 2 bases; unmatched bases: 7. The chain's CDR3 is CASSQEEPRGAGNTIYF. The CDR3 nucleotides read TGTGCCAGCAGCCAAGAAGAACCCAGGGGGGCTGGAAACACCATATATTTT.

V is TRBV4-3 and J is TRBJ2-3; 7 bases map to TRBD2. The CDR3 is made up of 18 amino acids. In germline, CDR1 is LGHNA, CDR2 YSLEER. V was clipped by 0 bases and J by 0 bases; unmatched bases: 9. The CDR3 sequence is CASSQDFTSVSSTDTQYF. The CDR3 DNA reads TGCGCCAGCAGCCAAGATTTCACTAGCGTGTCTAGCACAGATACGCAGTATTTT.

The CDR3 protein is CASSPLEGQGFYEQYF. The CDR3 region has the DNA TGTGCCAGCAGCCCCCTTGAGGGACAGGGGTTTTACGAGCAGTACTTC. The chain joins TRBV7-9 to TRBJ2-7, with TRBD1 matching 10 bases. Unmatched junction bases numbered 11, after V lost 5 bases and J lost 4 bases. This CDR3 has 16 amino acids. Per germline, CDR1 SEHNR and CDR2 FQNEAQ (reference sequence).

The chain carries TRBV6-5 and TRBJ2-2, with no clear D. V was trimmed by 2 bases and J by 2 bases, leaving 9 bases between them. Germline V lookup: CDR1 MNHEY, CDR2 SVGAGI. The CDR3 is made up of 15 amino acids. The CDR3 DNA sequence: TGTGCCAGCAGTTACGGGCAGATTAACACCGGGGAGCTGTTTTTT. Amino acid sequence: CASSYGQINTGELFF.

The J gene is TRBJ1-3, the V gene TRBV27, with TRBD1 matching over 8 bases. This CDR3 spans 17 amino acids. Germline V CDR1 and CDR2: MNHEY, SMNVEV (reference sequence). The junction had 12 bases not matched to a gene; V was cut back by 5 bases and J by 3 bases. CDR3 nucleotides: TGTGCCAGCAGTCCCCAACCGGACAGGGAAGATGGAAACACCATATATTTT. Translation: CASSPQPDREDGNTIYF.

The gene calls are TRBV9 and TRBJ2-6; D may match TRBD1 or TRBD2 (5 bases each). This CDR3 is 16 amino acids long. The germline V gene encodes CDR1 SGDLS and CDR2 YYNGEE. V lost 0 bases to trimming and J lost 0 bases, with 7 bases between them. The CDR3 reads CASSVGGGSGANVLTF. CDR3 coding DNA: TGTGCCAGCAGCGTAGGTGGGGGCTCTGGGGCCAACGTCCTGACTTTC.

V and J are TRBV28 and TRBJ2-7; D tentatively reads TRBD1 or TRBD2 (5 bases each). The CDR3 runs to 15 residues. Deletions cut 0 bases from V and 3 bases from J, with 12 bases between. In germline, CDR1 is MDHEN, CDR2 SYDVKM. The DNA of the CDR3 is TGTGCCAGCAGTTTATGGGGGGACGCCTTCTACGAGCAGTACTTC. This encodes CASSLWGDAFYEQYF.

For this clone: Other DNA sequences in this sample translate to the same CDR3. This sequence joins TRBV27 and TRBJ2-7; 9 nucleotides agree with TRBD1. The J segment lost 5 bases and the V segment lost 3 bases, leaving 2 bases of the junction unmatched. This CDR3 contains 13 residues. Germline CDR1 and CDR2: MNHEY and SMNVEV (reference sequence). Here the CDR3 DNA reads TGTGCCAGCAGTTTCGGACAGGGGAACGAGCAGTACTTC. Its translation is CASSFGQGNEQYF.

The V and J genes are TRBV9 and TRBJ2-7; a possible D gene is TRBD1 (6 bases). Germline V lookup: CDR1 SGDLS, CDR2 YYNGEE. This CDR3 spans 17 amino acids. The V and J ends lost 5 bases and 5 bases respectively, with 26 bases between them. CDR3 DNA sequence: TGTGCCAGCAGTGAGACATTGGGACAACCGCTTGGCCACGAGCAGTACTTC. It translates to CASSETLGQPLGHEQYF. The complete variable domain, with remaining parts taken from reference TRBV9 and TRBJ2-7, reads DSGVTQTPKHLITATGQRVTLRCSPRSGDLSVYWYQQSLDQGLQFLIQYYNGEERAKGNILERFSAQQFPDLHSELNLSSLELGDSALYFCASSETLGQPLGHEQYFGPGTRLTVT.

This clone is a singleton in its sample. This chain links TRBV6-5 with TRBJ2-7, with TRBD2 as a possible D gene (5 bases). CDR1 MNHEY and CDR2 SVGAGI come from the germline V gene. The CDR3 runs 13 residues. In DNA, the CDR3 is TGTGTGATCGCATCGGGGTTACCCTACGAGCAGTACTTC. As protein: CVIASGLPYEQYF.